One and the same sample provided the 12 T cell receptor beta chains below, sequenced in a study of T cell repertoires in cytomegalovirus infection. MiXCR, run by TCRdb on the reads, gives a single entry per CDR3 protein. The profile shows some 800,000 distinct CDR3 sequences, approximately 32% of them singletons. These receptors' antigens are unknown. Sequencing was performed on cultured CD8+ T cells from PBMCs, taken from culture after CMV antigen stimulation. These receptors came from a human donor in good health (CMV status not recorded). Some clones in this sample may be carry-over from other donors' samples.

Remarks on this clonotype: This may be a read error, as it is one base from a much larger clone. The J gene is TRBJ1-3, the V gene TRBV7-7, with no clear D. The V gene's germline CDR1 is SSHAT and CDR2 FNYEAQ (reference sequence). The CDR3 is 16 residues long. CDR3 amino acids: CASSLDSIDEGNTIYF. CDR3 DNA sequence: TGTGCTAGCAGCTTAGATTCCATCGATGAGGGAAACACCATATATTTT. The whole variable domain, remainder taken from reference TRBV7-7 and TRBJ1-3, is GAGVSQSPRYKVTKRGQDVTLRCDPISSHATLYWYQQALGQGPEFLTYFNYEAQPDKSGLPSDRFSAERPEGSISTLTIQRTEQRDSAMYRCASSLDSIDEGNTIYFGEGSWLTVV.

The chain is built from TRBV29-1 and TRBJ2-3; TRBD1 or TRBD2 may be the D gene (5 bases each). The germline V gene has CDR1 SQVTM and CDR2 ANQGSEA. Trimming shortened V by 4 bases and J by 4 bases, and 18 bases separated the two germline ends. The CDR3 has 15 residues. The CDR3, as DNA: TGCAGCGTTGGAGGGCCGGGACGTGAACCAGATACGCAGTATTTT. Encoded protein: CSVGGPGREPDTQYF.

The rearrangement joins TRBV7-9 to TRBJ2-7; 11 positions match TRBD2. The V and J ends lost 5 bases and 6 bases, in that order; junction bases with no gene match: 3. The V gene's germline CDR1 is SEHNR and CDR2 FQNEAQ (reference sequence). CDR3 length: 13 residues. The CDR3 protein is CASSTTSGVEQYV. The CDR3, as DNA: TGTGCCAGCAGCACGACTAGCGGGGTCGAGCAGTACGTC.

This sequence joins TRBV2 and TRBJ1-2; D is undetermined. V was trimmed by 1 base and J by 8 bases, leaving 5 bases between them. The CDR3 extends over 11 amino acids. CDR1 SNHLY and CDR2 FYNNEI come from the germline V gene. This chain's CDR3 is CASSEGHGYTF. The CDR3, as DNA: TGTGCCAGCAGTGAAGGGCACGGCTACACCTTC.

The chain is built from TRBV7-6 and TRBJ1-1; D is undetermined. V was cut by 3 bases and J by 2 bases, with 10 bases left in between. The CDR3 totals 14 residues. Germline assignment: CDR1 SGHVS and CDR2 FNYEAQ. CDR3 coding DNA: TGTGCCAGCAGCTTGGTAGAGAAAAACACTGAAGCTTTCTTT. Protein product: CASSLVEKNTEAFF.

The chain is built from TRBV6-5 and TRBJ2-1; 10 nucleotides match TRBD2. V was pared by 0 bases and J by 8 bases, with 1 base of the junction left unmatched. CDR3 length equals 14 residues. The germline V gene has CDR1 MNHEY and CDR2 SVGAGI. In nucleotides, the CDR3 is TGTGCCAGCAGTTACTCAAGCGGGGGGGATGAGCAGTTCTTC. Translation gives CASSYSSGGDEQFF.

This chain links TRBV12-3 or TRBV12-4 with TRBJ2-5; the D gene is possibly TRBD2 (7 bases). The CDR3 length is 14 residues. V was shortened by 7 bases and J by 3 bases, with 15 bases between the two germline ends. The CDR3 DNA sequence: TGTGCCAGCACGAAGGGGGGGCAGGAAGAGACCCAGTACTTC. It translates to CASTKGGQEETQYF.

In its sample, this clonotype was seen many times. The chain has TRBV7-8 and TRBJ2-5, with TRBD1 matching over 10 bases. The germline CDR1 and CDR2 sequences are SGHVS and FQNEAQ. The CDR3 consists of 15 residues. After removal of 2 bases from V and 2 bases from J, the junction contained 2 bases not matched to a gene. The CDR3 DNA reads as TGTGCCAGCAGCTTAAGACAGGGGGCTCAAGAGACCCAGTACTTC. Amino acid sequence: CASSLRQGAQETQYF. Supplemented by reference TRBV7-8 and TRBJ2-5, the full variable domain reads GAGVSQSPRYKVAKRGQDVALRCDPISGHVSLFWYQQALGQGPEFLTYFQNEAQLDKSGLPSDRFFAERPEGSVSTLKIQRTQQEDSAVYLCASSLRQGAQETQYFGPGTRLLVL.

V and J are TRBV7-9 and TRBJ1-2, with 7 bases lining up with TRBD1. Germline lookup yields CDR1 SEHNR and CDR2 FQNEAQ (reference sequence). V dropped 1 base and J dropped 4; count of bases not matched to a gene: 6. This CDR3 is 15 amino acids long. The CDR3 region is CASSLVGDRVYGYTF. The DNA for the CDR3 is TGTGCCAGCAGCTTAGTTGGGGACAGAGTCTATGGCTACACCTTC.

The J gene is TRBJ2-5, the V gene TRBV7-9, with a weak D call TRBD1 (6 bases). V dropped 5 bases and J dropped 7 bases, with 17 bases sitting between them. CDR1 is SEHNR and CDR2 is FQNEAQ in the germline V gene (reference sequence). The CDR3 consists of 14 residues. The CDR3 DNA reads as TGTGCCAGCAGCCGGGACACCCGTTGGGGGACCCAGTACTTC. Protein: CASSRDTRWGTQYF.

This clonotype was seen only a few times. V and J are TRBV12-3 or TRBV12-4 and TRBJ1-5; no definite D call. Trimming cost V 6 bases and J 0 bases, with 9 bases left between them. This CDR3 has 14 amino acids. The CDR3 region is CASRGSYSNQPQHF. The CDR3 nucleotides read TGTGCCAGCAGGGGGTCTTATAGCAATCAGCCCCAGCATTTT.

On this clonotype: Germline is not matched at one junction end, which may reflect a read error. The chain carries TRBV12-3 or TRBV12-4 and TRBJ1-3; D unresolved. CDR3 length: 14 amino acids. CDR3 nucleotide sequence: TGTGTCAGCAGTGTTTCTGGGGATGGAAACACCATATATTTT. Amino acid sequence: CVSSVSGDGNTIYF.